This T cell receptor (beta chain) comes out of a study of blood T cell repertoires in COVID-19. The CDR3 is 15 amino acids. Trimming removed 4 bases from V and 4 bases from J; junction bases left unmatched: 8. Germline V gene lookup returns CDR1 SNHLY and CDR2 FYNNEI. Assay: immunoSEQ multiplex PCR; the TCRdb copy retains only in-frame clones and omits some. The top ten hold around 1.5% of the sample, which has 60,000 or so clones, approximately 90% seen once. The rearrangement links TRBV2 to TRBJ2-7; 9 positions agree with TRBD1. The specimen sequenced was peripheral blood. The receptor was derived from a human donor in a cohort sampled during active COVID-19. The chain's CDR3 is CASSGPTGGAYEQYF. The CDR3 DNA follows: TGTGCCAGCAGTGGACCAACAGGGGGCGCGTACGAGCAGTACTTC.